Detailed here is one T cell receptor beta chain. What it binds is not known. This entry is derived from a study of T cell repertoires in cytomegalovirus infection. Background on the study: Alongside well-studied HLA-B-restricted CMV epitopes, recently identified HLA-C-restricted CMV epitopes were also used.

Findings of the study overall: Ex vivo, HLA-C-restricted CMV-specific TCR beta clonotypes prevailed over the rest of the response.

Each CDR3 protein is one row after TCRdb ran MiXCR on the reads. Here the sample spans roughly 990,000 distinct CDR3 sequences, 31% being singletons. CDR1 and CDR2 from the germline V gene are SGHRS and YFSETQ. J lost 4 bases, V lost 0 bases, and 4 bases had no gene match. The CDR3 sequence is 15 residues long. This TCR was recovered from a human donor in good health (CMV status not recorded). Some clones in this sample may be carry-over from other donors' samples. This chain connects TRBV5-1 to TRBJ2-3; 8 bases line up with TRBD2. Sequencing was performed on cultured CD8+ T cells from PBMCs, taken from culture after CMV antigen stimulation. CDR3 sequence: CASSLEPGLADTQYF. The CDR3 DNA reads TGCGCCAGCAGCTTGGAACCGGGACTAGCAGATACGCAGTATTTT. Full variable domain (outside the CDR3, taken from reference TRBV5-1 and TRBJ2-3): KAGVTQTPRYLIKTRGQQVTLSCSPISGHRSVSWYQQTPGQGLQFLFEYFSETQRNKGNFPGRFSGRQFSNSRSEMNVSTLELGDSALYLCASSLEPGLADTQYFGPGTRLTVL.